This TCR beta chain was observed in a study of T cell repertoires in cytomegalovirus infection. Germline V gene lookup returns CDR1 LGHNA and CDR2 YNFKEQ. J gave up 9 bases and V 3 bases, and 8 bases lay outside the gene matches. The CDR3 has 15 amino acids. TCRdb reanalysed the reads using MiXCR and keeps one entry per CDR3 protein. Of 480,000 or so distinct CDR3 sequences listed, around 11% are singletons. The clonotype comes from a human donor in good health (CMV status not recorded). Some clones in this sample may be carry-over from other donors' samples. Sequenced: PBMCs. The V and J genes are TRBV4-2 and TRBJ1-6, with TRBD1 matching over 7 bases. Here the CDR3 reads CASSQAQGGGSPLHF. The CDR3, as DNA: TGTGCCAGCAGCCAGGCTCAGGGGGGCGGTTCACCCCTCCACTTT.